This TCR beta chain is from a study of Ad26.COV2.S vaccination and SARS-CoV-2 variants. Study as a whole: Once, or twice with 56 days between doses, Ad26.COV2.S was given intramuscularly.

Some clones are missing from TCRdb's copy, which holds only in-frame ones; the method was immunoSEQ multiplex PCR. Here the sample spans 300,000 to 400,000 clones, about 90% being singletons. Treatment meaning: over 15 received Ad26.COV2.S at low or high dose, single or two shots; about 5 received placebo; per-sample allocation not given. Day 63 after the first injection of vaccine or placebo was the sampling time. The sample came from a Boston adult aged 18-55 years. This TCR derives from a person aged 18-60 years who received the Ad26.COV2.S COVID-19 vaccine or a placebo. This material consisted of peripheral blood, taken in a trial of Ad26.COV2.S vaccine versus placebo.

CDR3 residues: CASSLAGPSYEQYF. The CDR3 DNA reads as TGTGCCAGCAGTTTAGCCGGACCATCCTACGAGCAGTACTTC. The chain has TRBV6-2 or TRBV6-3 and TRBJ2-7; no firm D call. Germline lookup yields CDR1 MNHEY and CDR2 SVGEGT. Trimming removed 4 bases from V and 1 base from J, with 11 bases in between. CDR3 length: 14 amino acids.